The entry that follows covers one T cell receptor beta chain sequence. This entry comes from a study of CD8+ T cells in alopecia areata. V lost 0 bases to trimming and J lost 8 bases, with 11 bases between them. Germline CDR1 reads SGHNT; CDR2 reads YYREEE (reference sequence). The CDR3 length is 13 residues. Collected material from alopecia areata patients comprised lesional scalp punch biopsies and peripheral blood. cDNA reverse transcribed from extracted RNA served as the sequencing template. The repertoire was sequenced with immunoSEQ multiplex PCR; TCRdb's copy has only in-frame clones and lacks some. Found here are roughly 6,900 clones, around 64% of them singletons; the top ten hold around a fifth.

The chain employs TRBV5-4 and TRBJ1-1; D is ambiguous. The source material was skin, sampled at week 0. The source of this sequence is a human donor with alopecia areata. CDR3 sequence: CASSLGKGPEAFF. The CDR3 DNA reads TGTGCCAGCAGCTTGGGTAAAGGGCCGGAAGCTTTCTTT. Drawing the rest from reference TRBV5-4 and TRBJ1-1, the complete variable domain is ETGVTQSPTHLIKTRGQQVTLRCSSQSGHNTVSWYQQALGQGPQFIFQYYREEENGRGNFPPRFSGLQFPNYSSELNVNALELDDSALYLCASSLGKGPEAFFGQGTRLTVV.